The source of this T cell receptor beta chain is a study of T-cell memory formation after mild COVID-19. Study-level results: Contracting clones from day 15 to 85 showed balanced CD4/CD8; later expanders favored CD4+.

A single record per CDR3 protein comes from TCRdb applying MiXCR to the 5' RACE reads. The sample holds just under 150,000 distinct CDR3 sequences, about 5.5% seen once. The CDR3 spans 15 residues. The J segment lost 8 bases and the V segment lost 0 bases, leaving 10 bases of the junction unmatched. CDR1 DFQATT and CDR2 SNEGSKA come from the germline V gene (reference sequence). This clonotype has a handful of counts. Its antigen remains unidentified. The receptor's source is an adult woman who had mild COVID-19 (a few samples of this study predate the infection). Cell type and time point are not known. The chain couples TRBV20-1 to TRBJ1-2; TRBD1 matches 9 bases. Input material: PBMCs or a T cell subset sorted from them (not recorded which). For the CDR3, the DNA is TGCAGTGCTAGAGATCTCCCCGGGACAGGGAGAGGCTACACCTTC. Its translation is CSARDLPGTGRGYTF.